This entry concerns a single TCR beta chain. The sample is drawn from a study of control samples from healthy donors and cancer patients. Germline V gene lookup returns CDR1 ENHRY and CDR2 SYGVKD. This CDR3 region has 16 residues. V dropped 6 bases and J dropped 4 bases, with 20 bases sitting between them. The data were produced by immunoSEQ multiplex PCR, yet TCRdb's version contains in-frame clones alone and is incomplete. The profile shows over 200,000 clones, roughly 80% of them singletons. The rearrangement joins TRBV10-3 to TRBJ2-3; D call uncertain. Sequencing was carried out using PBMCs. The sequence was obtained from a woman between 55 and 75 years old with lung cancer. The CDR3 DNA sequence: TGTGCCATCAGGAGTTGGCCGGCCGGTTCCGCAGATACGCAGTATTTT. Its translation is CAIRSWPAGSADTQYF.